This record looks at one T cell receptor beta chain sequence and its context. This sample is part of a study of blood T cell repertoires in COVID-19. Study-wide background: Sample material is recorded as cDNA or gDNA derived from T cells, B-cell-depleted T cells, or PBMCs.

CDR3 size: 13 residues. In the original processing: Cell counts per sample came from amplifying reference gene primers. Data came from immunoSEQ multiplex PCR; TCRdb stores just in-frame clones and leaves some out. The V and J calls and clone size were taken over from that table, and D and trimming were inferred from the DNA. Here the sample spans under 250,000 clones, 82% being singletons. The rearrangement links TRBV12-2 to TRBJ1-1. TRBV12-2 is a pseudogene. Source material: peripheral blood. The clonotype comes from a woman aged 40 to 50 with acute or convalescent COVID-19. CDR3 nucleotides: TGTGCAAGTCGCTCTTTATTGTACACTGAAGCTTTCTTT. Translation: CASRSLLYTEAFF.